Each of the 9 T cell receptor beta chains below was sequenced from the same sample in a study of blood T cell repertoires in COVID-19. The protocol was immunoSEQ multiplex PCR, while the TCRdb copy is restricted to in-frame clones and leaves out a portion. Of hundreds of thousands of clones listed, around nine tenths are singletons. The sample was peripheral blood. The receptors were sampled from a man aged 35 to 55 with acute or convalescent COVID-19.

V usage is TRBV5-8 and J usage is TRBJ2-7; D is possibly TRBD1 (6 bases). The V gene lost 3 bases and the J gene lost 2 bases, with 15 bases spanning the gap. Germline lookup yields CDR1 SGHTS and CDR2 YDEGEE. This CDR3 region has 15 residues. CDR3 protein: CASSSGTWGPYEQYF. CDR3 bases: TGTGCCAGCAGCTCGGGGACATGGGGCCCCTACGAGCAGTACTTC.

The J gene is TRBJ2-7, the V gene TRBV11-2; 9 bases line up with TRBD2. Germline V gene data show CDR1 as SGHAT and CDR2 as FQNNGV. J was trimmed by 2 bases and V by 4 bases; bases with no gene match: 3. There are 14 residues in the CDR3. The CDR3 spells CASSSSGGPYEQYF. The DNA of the CDR3 is TGTGCCAGCAGCTCGAGCGGGGGGCCCTACGAGCAGTACTTC.

V is TRBV3-1 (or the pseudogene TRBV3-2) and J is TRBJ2-2; 7 positions match TRBD1. V was clipped by 3 bases and J by 3 bases; unmatched bases: 4. The CDR3 loop spans 15 amino acids. Germline V gene data show CDR1 as LGHDT and CDR2 as YNNKEL (reference sequence). The chain's CDR3 is CASSQAGGHTGELFF. The CDR3 DNA reads as TGTGCCAGCAGCCAGGCAGGGGGTCACACCGGGGAGCTGTTTTTT.

This clone was seen more than once but under ten times. This CDR3 reads CASSPRQVNNSPLHF. DNA for the CDR3: TGTGCCAGCAGCCCCCGGCAGGTGAATAATTCACCCCTCCACTTT. The chain couples TRBV3-1 (or the pseudogene TRBV3-2) to TRBJ1-6; D is unclear. Per the germline V gene, CDR1 is LGHDT and CDR2 is YNNKEL (reference sequence). The CDR3 totals 15 residues. V lost 4 bases and J lost 5, with 12 bases in between.

The V call is TRBV15, the J call TRBJ2-1, with D tentatively TRBD1 (6 bases). Germline V gene data show CDR1 as LNHNV and CDR2 as YYDKDF (reference sequence). The CDR3 contains 16 residues. Trimming shortened V by 4 bases and J by 0 bases, and 13 bases separated the two germline ends. The CDR3 region is CATSKNREGSYNEQFF. Here the CDR3 DNA reads TGTGCCACCAGCAAAAACAGGGAAGGCTCCTACAATGAGCAGTTCTTC.

CDR3 amino acids: CASSPGQGSGNTIYF. In nucleotides, the CDR3 is TGCGCCAGCAGTCCGGGACAGGGATCGGGAAACACCATATATTTT. The chain carries TRBV10-1 and TRBJ1-3, with 9 bases identical to TRBD1. Germline V CDR1 and CDR2: WNHNN, SYGVQD (reference sequence). V lost 5 bases and J lost 4; bases outside the gene matches: 6. The CDR3 sequence is 15 residues long.

The chain links TRBV4-1 to TRBJ1-3; the D is unclear. Germline lookup yields CDR1 MGHRA and CDR2 YSYEKL. The CDR3 length is 14 residues. V was pared by 0 bases and J by 7 bases, with 10 bases between. CDR3 loop: CASSQEGGRNTIYF. Here the CDR3 DNA reads TGCGCCAGCAGCCAAGAGGGAGGGAGGAACACCATATATTTT.

J is TRBJ1-5 and V is TRBV3-1 (or the pseudogene TRBV3-2), with a weak D call TRBD1 (6 bases). The V gene lost 4 bases and the J gene lost 7 bases, with 11 bases spanning the gap. The CDR3 covers 13 residues. Germline CDR1 is LGHDT and CDR2 is YNNKEL (reference sequence). The CDR3 DNA reads as TGTGCCAGCAGCCCTCTACAGGGACAGCCCCAGCATTTT. It specifies CASSPLQGQPQHF.

In this sample, this clone turned up a few times. The rearrangement joins TRBV5-1 to TRBJ1-1; 9 bases align to TRBD1. V dropped 4 bases and J dropped 5; count of bases not matched to a gene: 6. This CDR3 has 14 residues. Germline V gene sequence: CDR1 SGHRS, CDR2 YFSETQ. CDR3 region: CASSTGQGWTEAFF. As DNA, the CDR3 is TGCGCCAGCAGCACCGGACAGGGGTGGACTGAAGCTTTCTTT.